Sequencing of this T cell receptor (beta chain) was carried out in a study of identical twins (dated by TCRdb to the mid-2010s). For context, the study as a whole: To test whether fetal clonotypes persist, this study deep-sequenced TCR alpha and beta repertoires from monozygotic twins, from unrelated adults of various ages, and from cord blood. To rule out contamination, replicate twin experiments were performed at different times with different library preparation protocols. What the study reported, not specific to this receptor: Recombination models systematically underestimated out-of-frame TCR alpha sharing in monozygotic twins but agreed with sharing between unrelated individuals. Zero-insertion analyses could be partly confounded by invariant T cells such as MAIT and iNKT, although diverse VJ usage argued against such confounding for most clonotypes. In beta out-of-frame sequences, excess twin sharing was weaker, because having fewer shared sequences lowered the signal-to-noise ratio. Compared with coincidental sharing between unrelated individuals, out-of-frame TCR alpha sequences shared between twins showed an excess of sequences with low generation probability. Because the same donors could not be followed over many years, conclusions were based on cross-sectional statistical analysis. Fewer insertions were carried by abundant cord blood beta clonotypes, a similar but weaker trend appeared in young adult naive repertoires, and no such trend appeared in memory repertoires.

In regard to this clonotype: Which antigen it targets is not known. No much larger clone exists at a distance of one base, and base qualities are not known.

Every donor was a healthy Caucasian. Three pairs of female monozygotic twins, all aged about 18 to 29 years, made up the twin cohort. Positive isolation kits from Invitrogen were used to isolate CD4+ and CD8+ T cell populations. Library generation was performed with 5' RACE. Reads for this sample came from an Illumina HiSeq 2000. A universal primer binding site was added through template switching, and the final cDNA carried a unique molecular identifier so that TCR cDNA molecules could be counted accurately. First-strand cDNA for TCR alpha and beta chains was synthesized from specific primers in the conserved constant-segment region. Each cDNA library was double barcoded, with a SMART-Mk sample barcode plus Illumina barcodes, to control for contamination. TruSeq adapter sequences and Illumina sample barcodes were added in two successive PCR steps. TCR alpha and beta cDNA libraries were sequenced on the Illumina HiSeq platform with custom primers. The published analysis was carried out like this. MiGEC processed the raw reads to extract unique molecular identifiers, while MiXCR was used to determine the CDR3 positions. For each individual, recombination models were inferred using an EM algorithm with the repgenHMM and IGoR tools. Shared clonotype analysis was performed with the tcR package in R, normalizing sharing by the product of cloneset sizes. To study raw recombination without the effects of thymic and clonal selection, out-of-frame nonproductive sequences were analyzed. The public reads were reprocessed in TCRdb via fastp at Q25 and MiXCR, keeping in-frame beta chains. Every CDR3 protein is listed once, alongside the most common genes and DNA of its rows. TCRdb assigned the V and J calls; the authors' analysis was not used. This sample is represented by roughly 540,000 distinct CDR3 sequences; roughly a fifth of them were singletons. In total, the top ten clones hold roughly 0.91% of the sample.

Another study also made use of these data, one on T cells expressing NK-cell markers. The second study, in turn, reports: Three sorted T-cell subsets (CD3+CD56+NKG2C+, CD3+CD56+NKG2C- and CD3+CD56-NKG2C+) from about 8 donors had their TCR beta-chain repertoires profiled. Seven of the eight sequenced donors were HCMV-seropositive and one was HCMV-seronegative. In several experiments an anti-gammadeltaTCR antibody was added to restrict sorting to alphabetaTCR-expressing T cells. In roughly 6 donors, the dominant CD3+CD56+NKG2C+ clonotypes were found to rank among the top 10 CD8+ clonotypes and to make up about 1.0-7.0% of CD8+ T cells. Those dominant clonotypes were again the most abundant among CD3+CD56-NKG2C+ cells in a few donors, at about 25-60.1%. It remained unclear whether the expanded NKG2C-expressing T cell clones were specific for HCMV antigens. All eight donors whose samples were sequenced were randomly selected healthy volunteers, three of them men and five women. HCMV-specific IgG was detected in serum with a commercial ELISA kit to determine HCMV serostatus. MIGEC was used to demultiplex reads and group the reads by UMI, and MiTCR was used to assemble and quantify clonotypes. To exclude erroneous sequences, any TCR cDNA sequence not supported by at least two reads was discarded. The tcR package was used for downstream repertoire analysis, and clonotypes were matched between fractions using CDR3 nucleotide sequence together with V segment. Antigen specificity was annotated against VDJdb with VDJmatch, allowing one amino acid substitution in CDR3.

This receptor was taken from a woman between 18 and 30 years old in good health. Sequenced material: CD4+ T cells sorted from blood.

The DNA reads as follows: TGTGCCAGCAGGATGACAGGGAGGGACTATGGCTACACCTTC. Its coded protein is CASRMTGRDYGYTF. This receptor chain uses TRBV6-1 and TRBJ1-2; 7 middle bases align to TRBD1. For CDR1 and CDR2, the germline V gene lists MNHNS and SASEGT. Reading from cysteine to phenylalanine, the CDR3 counts 14 amino acids. Kept here is only the CDR3 DNA, which spans 42 bases and is read in frame from base 1. Trimming takes 6 bases off V and 3 bases off J; junction bases not matched to a gene: 7.